This TCR beta chain was observed in a study of blood T cell repertoires in COVID-19. Study summary: Sites across the United States, Italy and Spain contributed samples from acute and convalescent COVID-19. T cells, B-cell-depleted T cells, or PBMCs provided the cDNA or gDNA that served as material.

Under the authors' procedure: Estimates of nucleated cell counts were drawn from the amplification of reference gene primers. Profiled with immunoSEQ multiplex PCR; TCRdb holds only in-frame clones, not every one. That table furnishes V, J and clone size, whereas the DNA furnished D and trimming. The table records around 150,000 clones, about 80% of them present only once. Clinical history as reported by participants underpinned cohort assignment. The CDR3 length is 16 residues. CDR1 and CDR2 from the germline V gene are LGHDT and YNNKEL (reference sequence). J lost 4 bases, V lost 6 bases, and 6 bases had no gene match.

The TCR sequence derives from a man aged 45-60 years who had recovered from COVID-19. Sequenced input: PBMCs or T cells enriched from blood (not recorded which). The chain joins TRBV3-1 (or the pseudogene TRBV3-2) to TRBJ2-2, with 12 bases matching TRBD2. Here the CDR3 reads CASRGLAGGFTGELFF. CDR3 in DNA: TGTGCCAGCAGAGGGCTAGCGGGGGGGTTCACCGGGGAGCTGTTTTTT.